What follows are 27 T cell receptor beta chains derived from one specimen sequenced in a study of tumor-infiltrating lymphocytes in primary liver carcinoma. With a constant-region primer, TCR beta cDNA was made from about 0.5 ug of total RNA. Three-round nested multiplex PCR performed with slightly modified ARM-PCR produced the TCR beta libraries. With TRBV1-TRBV30 forward primers and a C-beta reverse primer, the first two PCR rounds were run for roughly 10 cycles each. In TCRdb, the multiplex PCR reads were re-called with MiXCR into one record per CDR3 protein. In the table there are around 70,000 distinct CDR3 sequences, roughly three quarters of which are singletons. From roughly 20-30 mg of unsorted bulk tissue, DNA and RNA were co-extracted together. The specimen was liver tumor tissue from sampling region 4. Subset of the sample: tumor region T4, right-lateral pole. These receptors all stem from a man between 40 and 49 years old with primary liver carcinoma and hepatitis B virus infection.

Regarding this clonotype: A much larger clone is a single base away; this may be a read error. The rearrangement links TRBV7-9 to TRBJ2-1, with D unresolved. CDR1 and CDR2 (germline): SEHNR, FQNEAQ (reference sequence). The CDR3 spans 11 residues. The CDR3 spells CANSSYNEQFF. CDR3 bases: TGTGCCAACAGCTCATACAATGAGCAGTTCTTC.

This clonotype was seen more than once but under ten times. One end of the junction does not line up with germline, which may come from a read error. The chain uses TRBV5-1 and TRBJ2-5; D gene uncertain. This CDR3 comprises 11 residues. Germline assignment: CDR1 SGHRS and CDR2 YFSETQ. CDR3 loop: CASTLEETQYF. The CDR3 DNA follows: TGCGCCAGCACCTTGGAAGAGACCCAGTACTTC.

The chain joins TRBV11-2 to TRBJ1-2; D gene uncertain. Germline-derived CDR1 and CDR2 are SGHAT and FQNNGV. The ends were cut back, 5 bases at V and 8 bases at J, with 15 bases in the middle. The CDR3 sequence is 13 residues long. The CDR3 nucleotides are TGTGCCAGCAGCGTCGACGGCAAGGAGGGCTACACCTTC. This translates into CASSVDGKEGYTF.

As for this clonotype: A read error may account for a junction end that differs from germline. The chain combines TRBV5-1 with TRBJ2-7, with 12 bases that match TRBD1. CDR1 and CDR2 from the germline V gene are SGHRS and YFSETQ. This CDR3 spans 17 amino acids. The CDR3 is CAGSFFPGQGAVDEQYF. CDR3 in DNA: TGCGCCGGCAGCTTTTTCCCGGGACAGGGGGCGGTCGATGAGCAGTACTTC.

Concerning this clonotype itself: A much larger clone differs by one base, so this may be a read error. The genes are TRBV7-9 and TRBJ2-3; 12 bases map to TRBD2. CDR3 length: 14 amino acids. CDR1 is SEHNR, CDR2 FQNEAQ, per germline (reference sequence). CDR3 DNA sequence: TGTGCCAGCAGCTTAGGGACTAGCGGGACCACGCGGTATTTT. Its protein is CASSLGTSGTTRYF.

Worth noting for this clonotype: One junction end does not reproduce the germline sequence, and a read error may be involved. The chain links TRBV28 to TRBJ2-2; D is uncertain. Germline loops: CDR1 MDHEN, CDR2 SYDVKM. The CDR3 sequence is 13 residues long. CDR3 loop: CANSLAQTGELFF. CDR3 DNA: TGTGCCAACAGTTTGGCACAAACGGGGGAGCTGTTTTTT. The full variable domain, completed using reference TRBV28 and TRBJ2-2, is DVKVTQSSRYLVKRTGEKVFLECVQDMDHENMFWYRQDPGLGLRLIYFSYDVKMKEKGDIPEGYSVSREKKERFSLILESASTNQTSMYLCANSLAQTGELFFGEGSRLTVL.

This clonotype was detected many times. CDR3 amino acids: CASSLAGGGSPDTQYF. The CDR3 DNA sequence: TGTGCCAGCAGCTTGGCCGGAGGCGGGAGTCCAGATACGCAGTATTTT. The chain is built from TRBV5-4 and TRBJ2-3, with TRBD2 matching over 7 bases. The CDR3 consists of 16 residues. Germline loops: CDR1 SGHNT, CDR2 YYREEE (reference sequence). With 0 bases clipped from V and 4 bases from J, the junction kept 8 bases outside the gene matches.

Worth noting for this clonotype: Since the CDR3 does not end with the conserved phenylalanine or tryptophan, this likely comes from a read error. The rearrangement joins TRBV5-4 to TRBJ1-2; D remains ambiguous. The CDR3 consists of 14 residues. Trimming removed 6 bases at V and 7 bases at J, with 19 bases between. Germline loops: CDR1 SGHNT, CDR2 YYREEE (reference sequence). The CDR3: CASTISGSGFGYTS. DNA for the CDR3: TGTGCCAGCACCATTAGTGGATCAGGTTTTGGCTACACCTCC.

The chain joins TRBV11-2 to TRBJ2-2; either TRBD1 or TRBD2 may supply D (5 bases each). Germline V gene sequence: CDR1 SGHAT, CDR2 FQNNGV. The CDR3 has 16 residues. V gave up 5 bases and J gave up 5 bases, with 18 bases separating them. CDR3 coding DNA: TGTGCCAGCAGCATAGTGGCGCTAGAGGGGACCGGGGAGCTGTTTTTT. It specifies CASSIVALEGTGELFF.

Comment on this clonotype: At one boundary the junction diverges from the germline segment, which might be a read error. V gene TRBV24-1 combines with J gene TRBJ1-4; D unresolved. The CDR3 covers 12 residues. Germline-derived CDR1 and CDR2 are KGHDR and SFDVKD. This CDR3 reads CATSPLDETLFF. The CDR3 coding sequence is TGTGCCACCAGTCCCTTGGATGAAACACTGTTTTTT.

Ten or more counts support this clonotype. The chain couples TRBV7-9 to TRBJ1-2; tentative D call: TRBD1 (5 bases). Germline CDR1 is SEHNR and CDR2 is FQNEAQ (reference sequence). This CDR3 has 14 residues. V lost 5 bases, J lost 2 bases, and 12 bases lay in between. The CDR3, as DNA: TGTGCCAGCAGCCTGTCGGGACGGAACTATGGCTACACCTTC. Translating it yields CASSLSGRNYGYTF.

At least ten counts were recorded for this clonotype. The V call is TRBV11-2, the J call TRBJ2-5; D might be TRBD1 or TRBD2, each matching 6 bases. Germline CDR1 reads SGHAT; CDR2 reads FQNNGV. Between the trimmed V and J ends, which lost 0 bases and 9 bases, there was a span of 11 bases. The length of the CDR3 is 13 residues. The CDR3 reads CASSLDRGGAQYF. CDR3 in DNA: TGTGCCAGCAGCTTAGACAGGGGCGGGGCCCAGTACTTC.

Note on this clonotype: A much larger clone is a single base away; this may be a read error. The J gene is TRBJ1-2, the V gene TRBV5-1; D uncertain. CDR1 is SGHRS and CDR2 is YFSETQ in the germline V gene. The CDR3 runs 13 residues. In DNA form, the CDR3 reads TGCGTCAGCAGCTACTCAGGAGTCTATGGCTACACCTTC. It codes for CVSSYSGVYGYTF.

Regarding this clonotype: The junction differs from germline at one of its ends, possibly a read error. The chain joins TRBV24-1 to TRBJ2-1; maybe TRBD2 (6 bases). The CDR3 runs 16 residues. The germline CDR1 and CDR2 sequences are KGHDR and SFDVKD. The CDR3 nucleotides read TGTGCCGCCAGTGATCTTACCGGGAGCTCCTACAATGAGCAGTTCTTC. Protein product: CAASDLTGSSYNEQFF.

As for this clonotype: The junction shows a germline mismatch at one end, possibly a read error. V and J are TRBV6-1 and TRBJ2-2; 10 nucleotides match TRBD1. The germline gives CDR1 MNHNS, CDR2 SASEGT. The CDR3 sequence is 14 residues long. CDR3 loop: CASIRQGATGELFF. The CDR3 DNA reads as TGTGCCAGCATCCGACAGGGGGCAACGGGGGAGCTTTTTTTT.

On this clonotype itself: Because it lacks the conserved phenylalanine or tryptophan at the end, this CDR3 is likely a read error. No DNA is shown, since the ends of the CDR3 on it are uncertain; the CDR3 is the one TCRdb lists. The rearrangement joins TRBV6-6 to TRBJ2-5; no DNA check was done on the table's D call, TRBD1. The CDR3 region is 14 residues in length, termini included. Germline loops: CDR1 MNHNY, CDR2 SVGAGI (reference sequence). CDR3 sequence reads: CASSYSPGEETHYL.

This clonotype was counted many times. The gene calls are TRBV12-3 or TRBV12-4 and TRBJ1-5; D may be TRBD1 (5 bases). The V end was cut by 6 bases, the J end by 4 bases, with 10 bases between. The CDR3 length is 13 residues. The CDR3 loop is CASSGTENQPQHF. The CDR3, as DNA: TGTGCCAGCAGCGGGACCGAAAATCAGCCCCAGCATTTT.

At least ten counts were recorded for this clonotype. DNA of the CDR3: TGTGCCATCCCCCTCGTCGGGACAGGAATTTATGGCTACACCTTC. Protein product: CAIPLVGTGIYGYTF. The V gene is TRBV10-3, the J gene TRBJ1-2; 8 nucleotides line up with TRBD1. This CDR3 comprises 15 residues. The V gene's germline CDR1 is ENHRY and CDR2 SYGVKD. Trimming cost V 8 bases and J 5 bases; bases outside gene matches: 13.

Many counts were recorded for this clonotype. The V gene is TRBV5-4, the J gene TRBJ2-3; 9 bases match TRBD2. Germline V gene sequence: CDR1 SGHNT, CDR2 YYREEE (reference sequence). The V gene end was trimmed by 0 bases and the J gene end by 4 bases; junction bases not matched to a gene: 3. This CDR3 spans 15 amino acids. CDR3 nucleotides: TGTGCCAGCAGCTTGGTACTAGCGGGCCCAGATACGCAGTATTTT. This encodes CASSLVLAGPDTQYF.

In regard to this clonotype: It is likely a read error, because the conserved phenylalanine at the end of the CDR3 is missing. This chain joins TRBV4-1 and TRBJ2-2; D possibly corresponds to TRBD1 (6 bases). Germline V lookup: CDR1 MGHRA, CDR2 YSYEKL. This CDR3 region has 16 residues. The CDR3 protein is CARSPQGQTNTGELFL. In DNA form, the CDR3 reads TGCGCCAGGAGCCCACAGGGCCAGACGAACACCGGGGAGCTGTTTCTT.

For this clonotype: The junction differs from germline at one of its ends, possibly a read error. The CDR3 loop reads CASSLTWTTQVTQYF. The DNA for the CDR3 is TGTGCCAGCAGCCTGACTTGGACAACTCAAGTGACCCAGTACTTC. This chain links TRBV11-2 with TRBJ2-5, with TRBD1 as a possible D gene (5 bases). The germline gives CDR1 SGHAT, CDR2 FQNNGV. The CDR3 loop spans 15 amino acids. Filled out from reference TRBV11-2 and TRBJ2-5, the complete variable domain reads EAGVAQSPRYKIIEKRQSVAFWCNPISGHATLYWYQQILGQGPKLLIQFQNNGVVDDSQLPKDRFSAERLKGVDSTLKIQPAKLEDSAVYLCASSLTWTTQVTQYFGPGTRLLVL.

This clonotype is a singleton in its sample. Germline is not matched at one junction end, which may reflect a read error. The V call is TRBV11-2, the J call TRBJ2-5, with TRBD2 as a possible D gene (6 bases). Germline assignment: CDR1 SGHAT and CDR2 FQNNGV. CDR3 length equals 16 residues. The CDR3 loop reads CTSRFRDSAHQETQYF. The CDR3 DNA reads as TGTACCAGCAGATTCAGGGACTCGGCCCACCAAGAGACCCAATACTTC.

This clonotype was detected only once. This may come from a read error, since a much larger clone is one base off. The chain couples TRBV5-1 to TRBJ1-6; D is uncertain. Germline V gives CDR1 SGHRS, CDR2 YFSETQ. The CDR3 extends over 15 amino acids. The chain's CDR3 is CASSLAGSYNSALHF. The CDR3 DNA is TGCGCCAGCAGCTTGGCGGGCTCCTATAATTCAGCCCTCCACTTT.

The chain carries TRBV4-2 and TRBJ2-3; 9 bases align to TRBD1. With V trimmed by 3 bases and J by 4 bases, 8 bases remained unmatched. This CDR3 is built from 16 residues. Looked up from germline, CDR1 is LGHNA and CDR2 is YNFKEQ. The CDR3 sequence: CASSHVQGAEPDTQYF. DNA for the CDR3: TGTGCCAGCAGCCATGTACAGGGGGCTGAGCCAGATACGCAGTATTTT.

The CDR3 DNA reads as TGTGTTAGCAGCTTGGCCGGGACAGGCTATGGCTACACCTTC. Its translation: CVSSLAGTGYGYTF. V is TRBV5-4 and J is TRBJ1-2; 8 bases agree with TRBD1. The germline gives CDR1 SGHNT, CDR2 YYREEE (reference sequence). The CDR3 runs 14 residues.

This rearrangement joins TRBV6-5 to TRBJ2-6; tentative D call: TRBD1 (5 bases). This CDR3 spans 18 amino acids. Trimming removed 5 bases from V and 2 bases from J, with 19 bases in between. From germline, CDR1 is MNHEY and CDR2 SVGAGI. CDR3 coding DNA: TGTGCCAGCAGTCTTTGGTCAGGGATTAAGGCTGGGGCCAACGTCCTGACTTTC. Protein sequence: CASSLWSGIKAGANVLTF.

The V and J genes are TRBV29-1 and TRBJ1-1, with D perhaps TRBD1 (5 bases). Per germline, CDR1 SQVTM and CDR2 ANQGSEA. The CDR3 loop spans 14 amino acids. Trimming left V 7 bases short and J 7 bases short, with 22 bases between. The CDR3 DNA reads as TGCAGCGCCCAGAAGCTGACCCGGGGGGATGAAGCTTTCTTT. It yields the protein CSAQKLTRGDEAFF.